This TCR beta chain was sequenced in a study of Ad26.COV2.S vaccination and SARS-CoV-2 variants. This CDR3 is 15 amino acids long. Per germline, CDR1 SGHNT and CDR2 YENEEA. V was pared by 2 bases and J by 6 bases, with 13 bases between. Sequencing used immunoSEQ multiplex PCR; TCRdb keeps in-frame clones, though not all of them. The sample contains 350,000 to 500,000 clones, approximately 88% of which appear only once. Treatment given: around 19 received Ad26.COV2.S at low or high dose, single or two shots; about five received placebo; per-sample allocation not given. Repertoires come from day 63 after the first vaccine or placebo injection.

The sample here was peripheral blood, taken in a trial of Ad26.COV2.S vaccine versus placebo. The sequence was collected from a person between 18 and 65 years old who received the Ad26.COV2.S COVID-19 vaccine or a placebo. The chain recombines TRBV11-3 with TRBJ2-2, with a possible D match to TRBD1 (5 bases). The CDR3 nucleotides are TGTGCCAGCAGCTTATCAAGGGGTAAAGCCGGGGAGCTGTTTTTT. Translation: CASSLSRGKAGELFF. Filled out from reference TRBV11-3 and TRBJ2-2, the complete variable domain reads EAGVVQSPRYKIIEKKQPVAFWCNPISGHNTLYWYLQNLGQGPELLIRYENEEAVDDSQLPKDRFSAERLKGVDSTLKIQPAELGDSAVYLCASSLSRGKAGELFFGEGSRLTVL.